A single sample gave rise to the 30 T cell receptor beta chains below, sequenced in a study of cytomegalovirus exposure and HLA in healthy donors. Profiling relied on immunoSEQ multiplex PCR, and the TCRdb table lists in-frame clones only, not all of them. The sample comprises 100,000 to 150,000 clones, 75% to 90% of which are singletons, and 1.1% rests with the top ten. Sample: PBMCs. These receptor sequences come from a woman between 18 and 30 years old in good health and CMV-seronegative.

The V gene is TRBV14, the J gene TRBJ2-7; TRBD2 matches at 11 bases. Germline trimming cut 4 bases from V and 3 bases from J; bases unmatched to any gene: 2. Germline loops: CDR1 SGHDN, CDR2 FVKESK. There are 14 residues in the CDR3. The CDR3 region is CASSPLAGGYEQYF. In nucleotides, the CDR3 is TGTGCCAGCAGCCCCCTAGCGGGAGGCTACGAGCAGTACTTC.

CDR3 coding DNA: TGTGCCAGCAGTTTATCGATGCCTAGGCCTTCCTCCTACGAGCAGTACTTC. Translated, it gives CASSLSMPRPSSYEQYF. The chain links TRBV27 to TRBJ2-7; D gene unclear. Germline CDR1 and CDR2: MNHEY and SMNVEV (reference sequence). This CDR3 comprises 17 residues. The germline V and J ends were trimmed by 0 bases and 0 bases, with 15 bases remaining between them.

The V gene is TRBV11-2, the J gene TRBJ1-2; 8 bases fit TRBD1. V lost 5 bases and J lost 8; bases outside the gene matches: 13. There are 15 residues in the CDR3. Germline V gives CDR1 SGHAT, CDR2 FQNNGV. CDR3 nucleotides: TGTGCCAGCAGCACCCCCAGGGGGCGCGATTACGGCTACACCTTC. This gives the protein CASSTPRGRDYGYTF.

The gene calls are TRBV4-3 and TRBJ2-1, with 8 bases aligning to TRBD2. This CDR3 contains 16 residues. The V gene end was trimmed by 3 bases and the J gene end by 9 bases; junction bases not matched to a gene: 13. Looked up from germline, CDR1 is LGHNA and CDR2 is YSLEER. The CDR3 loop reads CASSQISGSYLGEQFF. CDR3 DNA sequence: TGCGCCAGCAGCCAGATAAGCGGGAGCTATCTTGGTGAGCAGTTCTTC.

This chain links TRBV19 with TRBJ1-5, with unresolved D. Between the trimmed V and J ends, which lost 7 bases and 4 bases, there was a span of 11 bases. CDR1 and CDR2 (germline): LNHDA, SQIVND (reference sequence). This CDR3 is built from 13 residues. The CDR3, as DNA: TGTGCCAGTACCAAAGGAGATAATCAGCCCCAGCATTTT. Translated, it gives CASTKGDNQPQHF.

Here the CDR3 reads CASSLRPRGQGYEQYF. CDR3 DNA sequence: TGTGCCAGCAGCTTAAGGCCGCGTGGACAGGGATACGAGCAGTACTTC. The rearrangement links TRBV7-8 to TRBJ2-7; 8 nucleotides agree with TRBD1. There are 16 residues in the CDR3. Germline V gives CDR1 SGHVS, CDR2 FQNEAQ. J lost 4 bases, V lost 2 bases, and 10 bases had no gene match.

J is TRBJ1-2 and V is TRBV28, with D possibly TRBD1 on 5 matching bases. The CDR3 spans 16 residues. V was clipped by 8 bases and J by 4 bases, with 23 bases between them. Germline V CDR1 and CDR2: MDHEN, SYDVKM. Written as DNA, the CDR3 is TGTGCCAGCGCCTTCCCCTCCCAGGGTAACATCTATGGCTACACCTTC. This translates into CASAFPSQGNIYGYTF.

This clone was detected only once. The chain links TRBV6-5 to TRBJ2-3, with no clear D. The CDR3 loop spans 14 amino acids. The V gene lost 6 bases and the J gene lost 3 bases, with 13 bases spanning the gap. Germline CDR1 and CDR2: MNHEY and SVGAGI. CDR3 nucleotides: TGTGCCAGCAGCCAATCAAGGCGGACAGATACGCAGTATTTT. This encodes CASSQSRRTDTQYF.

The chain recombines TRBV6-6 with TRBJ2-7, with 8 nucleotides matching TRBD1. The ends lost 5 bases at V and 6 bases at J; junction bases unmatched: 6. CDR3 length: 13 residues. In germline, CDR1 is MNHNY, CDR2 SVGAGI (reference sequence). The CDR3 DNA reads TGTGCCAGCAGTGCTCCAGGGGGCCCCGAGCAGTACTTC. It yields the protein CASSAPGGPEQYF.

This chain connects TRBV7-6 to TRBJ2-7; D ambiguous. Trimming left V 2 bases short and J 3 bases short, with 8 bases between. This CDR3 comprises 13 residues. The germline V gene encodes CDR1 SGHVS and CDR2 FNYEAQ. The CDR3 reads CASSLSRYYEQYV. CDR3 nucleotides: TGTGCCAGCAGCTTAAGCCGGTACTACGAGCAGTACGTC.

The rearrangement uses TRBV27 and TRBJ1-6, with TRBD1 matching 10 bases. The CDR3 has 14 residues. CDR1 and CDR2 from the germline V gene are MNHEY and SMNVEV (reference sequence). Unmatched junction bases numbered 5, after V lost 5 bases and J lost 10 bases. CDR3 loop: CASSGTGVYSPLHF. For the CDR3, the DNA is TGTGCCAGCAGTGGGACAGGGGTTTACTCACCCCTCCACTTT.

This sequence joins TRBV4-1 and TRBJ1-2, with 11 bases that match TRBD1. The germline gives CDR1 MGHRA, CDR2 YSYEKL. V shed 0 bases and J 4 bases; nucleotides not matched to a gene: 10. CDR3 length: 18 amino acids. This chain's CDR3 is CASSQDSGQGAVGYGYTF. CDR3 DNA sequence: TGCGCCAGCAGCCAAGATTCCGGACAGGGGGCAGTGGGCTATGGCTACACCTTC.

In nucleotides, the CDR3 is TGTGCCAGCAGCTTGGGACAGTATGAAAAACTGTTTTTT. Encoded protein: CASSLGQYEKLFF. The genes are TRBV7-2 and TRBJ1-4; 7 nucleotides match TRBD1. V lost 3 bases to trimming and J lost 6 bases; unmatched junction nucleotides: 1. This CDR3 contains 13 residues. Germline CDR1 is SGHTA and CDR2 is FQGNSA.

The chain carries TRBV11-3 and TRBJ2-1, with 8 bases aligning to TRBD2. With V trimmed by 5 bases and J by 5 bases, 11 bases remained unmatched. This CDR3 comprises 16 residues. From germline, CDR1 is SGHNT and CDR2 YENEEA. This CDR3 is CASSPSAGEGDNEQFF. Here the CDR3 DNA reads TGTGCCAGCAGCCCCTCAGCGGGGGAGGGTGACAATGAGCAGTTCTTC.

This clone was observed a single time. The V call is TRBV27, the J call TRBJ1-2; D is unclear. Trimming removed 3 bases from V and 8 bases from J, with 13 bases in between. The CDR3 has 13 amino acids. Germline lookup yields CDR1 MNHEY and CDR2 SMNVEV (reference sequence). As DNA, the CDR3 is TGTGCCAGCAGTTTCCCCAAAGGGAGGGGCTACACCTTC. This gives the protein CASSFPKGRGYTF.

A single count supports this clone. The rearrangement joins TRBV5-1 to TRBJ2-2, with 7 nucleotides matching TRBD1. This CDR3 contains 16 residues. Trimming cost V 2 bases and J 1 base; bases outside gene matches: 5. Germline-derived CDR1 and CDR2 are SGHRS and YFSETQ. CDR3 sequence: CASSFSYRGNTGELFF. CDR3 DNA sequence: TGCGCCAGCAGCTTTAGTTACAGGGGGAACACCGGGGAGCTGTTTTTT.

DNA of the CDR3: TGTGCCACCAGCAGAGATGACCCCCGGGTGGGACTCAGCGTATCTCAAGAGACCCAGTACTTC. This sequence encodes CATSRDDPRVGLSVSQETQYF. The chain joins TRBV15 to TRBJ2-5; maybe TRBD2 (6 bases). The CDR3 sequence is 21 residues long. The germline V gene encodes CDR1 LNHNV and CDR2 YYDKDF (reference sequence). Trimming took 0 bases from V and 2 from J, leaving 28 bases between them.

The V and J genes are TRBV11-2 and TRBJ2-1; 11 bases map to TRBD2. The CDR3 has 16 amino acids. Losses at the gene ends were 5 bases for V and 3 bases for J; bases not matched to a gene: 6. Germline V gives CDR1 SGHAT, CDR2 FQNNGV. The CDR3 nucleotides read TGTGCCAGCAGCCAAGCCACTAGCGGGGGCTACAATGAGCAGTTCTTC. It is translated as CASSQATSGGYNEQFF.

The chain recombines TRBV6-5 with TRBJ2-1; D gene uncertain. V dropped 2 bases and J dropped 0 bases, with 5 bases sitting between them. Germline V gene sequence: CDR1 MNHEY, CDR2 SVGAGI. CDR3 size: 14 residues. The CDR3: CASSYGSSYNEQFF. The DNA of the CDR3 is TGTGCCAGCAGTTACGGTAGCTCCTACAATGAGCAGTTCTTC.

This clone was observed a single time. The chain joins TRBV2 to TRBJ2-7, with 11 bases that match TRBD2. J lost 6 bases, V lost 8 bases, and 9 bases had no gene match. CDR3 size: 14 residues. Germline CDR1 and CDR2: SNHLY and FYNNEI. The CDR3 DNA reads TGTGCCAGCGGGGGGGAACTAGCGGGAGCCGAGCAGTACTTC. Translating it yields CASGGELAGAEQYF.

This chain links TRBV27 with TRBJ1-5, with D perhaps matching TRBD1 (5 bases). Trimming stripped 6 bases from V and 2 bases from J, with 14 bases between. There are 15 residues in the CDR3. In germline, CDR1 is MNHEY, CDR2 SMNVEV (reference sequence). This CDR3 is CASSPGGFRNQPQHF. DNA of the CDR3: TGTGCCAGCAGCCCCGGGGGGTTTCGCAATCAGCCCCAGCATTTT.

This clone showed up just once. The V and J genes are TRBV19 and TRBJ2-7, with D unresolved. The CDR3 is 13 amino acids. Trimming took off 5 bases at V and 4 bases at J, with 12 bases between the two ends. Per germline, CDR1 LNHDA and CDR2 SQIVND (reference sequence). Here the CDR3 DNA reads TGTGCCAGTAGTCCCGACAATATATACGAGCAGTACTTC. It encodes CASSPDNIYEQYF.

The chain is built from TRBV7-9 and TRBJ1-2; 7 nucleotides match TRBD1. The germline CDR1 and CDR2 sequences are SEHNR and FQNEAQ (reference sequence). This CDR3 has 13 residues. The J segment lost 8 bases and the V segment lost 5 bases, leaving 8 bases of the junction unmatched. CDR3 in DNA: TGTGCCAGCAGCCCAACCGGACAGGACGGCTACACCTTC. Protein product: CASSPTGQDGYTF.

The chain joins TRBV11-2 to TRBJ1-1; 9 nucleotides match TRBD1. The CDR3 length is 18 residues. The V gene's germline CDR1 is SGHAT and CDR2 FQNNGV. J gave up 4 bases and V 2 bases, and 14 bases lay outside the gene matches. This chain's CDR3 is CASSLRSPAGQGGTEAFF. In nucleotides, the CDR3 is TGTGCCAGCAGCTTAAGGTCCCCGGCGGGACAGGGAGGCACTGAAGCTTTCTTT. The entire variable domain, with the rest obtained from reference TRBV11-2 and TRBJ1-1, is as follows: EAGVAQSPRYKIIEKRQSVAFWCNPISGHATLYWYQQILGQGPKLLIQFQNNGVVDDSQLPKDRFSAERLKGVDSTLKIQPAKLEDSAVYLCASSLRSPAGQGGTEAFFGQGTRLTVV.

CDR3 loop: CASSGTGVTTDTQYF. The CDR3, as DNA: TGTGCCAGCAGTGGGACAGGCGTGACCACAGATACGCAGTATTTT. This rearrangement joins TRBV25-1 to TRBJ2-3; 7 nucleotides match TRBD1. The CDR3 spans 15 residues. Germline trimming cut 4 bases from V and 2 bases from J; bases unmatched to any gene: 6. Germline CDR1 and CDR2: MGHDK and SYGVNS. The full variable domain, in which reference TRBV25-1 and TRBJ2-3 provide the parts outside the CDR3, is EADIYQTPRYLVIGTGKKITLECSQTMGHDKMYWYQQDPGMELHLIHYSYGVNSTEKGDLSSESTVSRIRTEHFPLTLESARPSHTSQYLCASSGTGVTTDTQYFGPGTRLTVL.

The V gene is TRBV6-6, the J gene TRBJ1-6; D not certain. Per the germline V gene, CDR1 is MNHNY and CDR2 is SVGAGI (reference sequence). CDR3 size: 15 residues. Trimming left V 5 bases short and J 7 bases short, with 15 bases between. The CDR3 nucleotides read TGTGCCAGCAGTCCATCACGGACGGGAAATTCACCCCTCCACTTT. The encoded protein is CASSPSRTGNSPLHF.

The V and J genes are TRBV5-4 and TRBJ2-7; 8 bases are a match to TRBD1. The V segment lost 4 bases and the J segment 3 bases; nucleotides outside the gene matches: 9. The CDR3 has 15 residues. Per germline, CDR1 SGHNT and CDR2 YYREEE (reference sequence). CDR3 in DNA: TGTGCCAGCAGCACCCCGATCGGGACAGGCTACGAGCAGTACTTC. Translation gives CASSTPIGTGYEQYF.

The chain combines TRBV6-5 with TRBJ2-3, with D possibly being TRBD1 (6 bases). Germline values: CDR1 MNHEY, CDR2 SVGAGI. There are 14 residues in the CDR3. V lost 7 bases and J lost 0, with 11 bases in between. CDR3 DNA: TGTGCCAGCAAAAACAGGGCTAGCACAGATACGCAGTATTTT. As protein: CASKNRASTDTQYF.

The chain employs TRBV4-1 and TRBJ1-4; no clear D. V gave up 2 bases and J gave up 7 bases, with 14 bases separating them. Germline V lookup: CDR1 MGHRA, CDR2 YSYEKL. This CDR3 has 15 amino acids. CDR3 in amino acids: CASSQTGSSAEKLFF. Written as DNA, the CDR3 is TGCGCCAGCAGCCAAACGGGGTCCTCGGCTGAAAAACTGTTTTTT.

The sample holds a few counts of this clone. V usage is TRBV6-6 and J usage is TRBJ2-7; 7 bases fit TRBD1. The germline V gene has CDR1 MNHNY and CDR2 SVGAGI (reference sequence). The J segment lost 3 bases and the V segment lost 9 bases, leaving 8 bases of the junction unmatched. There are 13 residues in the CDR3. This CDR3 reads CASRRDSSYEQYF. In nucleotides, the CDR3 is TGTGCCAGTCGCCGGGACAGCAGCTACGAGCAGTACTTC.